This is a list of T cell receptor beta chains from one sample in a study of T cell changes during pregnancy in multiple sclerosis. Libraries were prepared by immunoSEQ multiplex PCR; TCRdb keeps only in-frame clonotypes and omits some of them. Here the sample spans over 80,000 clones, 90% being singletons. This material consisted of peripheral blood, taken in the second trimester of pregnancy. The receptors here all came from a female donor in good health, enrolled as a control in a pregnancy study. The CDR3 runs from the conserved cysteine through the conserved F or W. The D gene is left open where the match is weak. Rows may omit the clone size; those that give it use once, few, many or a size class.

CDR3 length | J gene | V gene | clone size | D gene | CDR3 DNA | CDR3 protein
15 | TRBJ2-7 | TRBV7-8 | NA | NA | TGTGCCAGTAGACCCGGGACCGCAGGGAGGTACGAGCAGTACTTC | CASRPGTAGRYEQYF
16 | TRBJ2-3 | TRBV7-2 | NA | TRBD1 | TGTGCCAGCAGTCGACGGACAGGGACGTACACAGATACGCAGTATTTT | CASSRRTGTYTDTQYF
17 | TRBJ1-5 | TRBV21-1 | NA | NA | TGTGCCAGCAGCAAAGAAGTCCCCGGGTCCGTGAATCAGCCCCAGCATTTT | CASSKEVPGSVNQPQHF
13 | TRBJ1-2 | TRBV7-6 | NA | NA | TGTGCCAGCAGCTTAGTGGGAGACTATGGCTACACCTTC | CASSLVGDYGYTF
14 | TRBJ2-3 | TRBV11-2 | once | NA | TGTGCCAGCAGCTTAGGGGGGCTTACAGATACGCAGTATTTT | CASSLGGLTDTQYF
13 | TRBJ1-2 | TRBV13 | few | TRBD1 | TGTGCCAGCAGTCCACAGGGGTACTATGGCTACACCTTC | CASSPQGYYGYTF
16 | TRBJ2-1 | TRBV5-1 | NA | NA | TGCGCCAGCAGCTCTGGGACGGGAGTGCGCTCCAATGAGCAGTTCTTC | CASSSGTGVRSNEQFF
14 | TRBJ1-2 | TRBV19 | NA | NA | TGTGCCACCCACCGTCCGGGGGGGAACTATGGCTACACCTTC | CATHRPGGNYGYTF
16 | TRBJ1-5 | TRBV6-6 | NA | NA | TGTGCCAGCAGTTACTCGATAGAGAATAGCAATCAGCCCCAGCATTTT | CASSYSIENSNQPQHF
16 | TRBJ1-1 | TRBV28 | NA | NA | TGTGCCAGCAGTTCCCCCCGCACAGGGTTCGTCACTGAAGCTTTCTTT | CASSSPRTGFVTEAFF
16 | TRBJ1-6 | TRBV5-1 | NA | NA | TGCGCCAGCAGCTCCGTCGGGGGTGGGGGGAATTCACCCCTCCACTTT | CASSSVGGGGNSPLHF